The 3 T cell receptor beta chains below were found in one sample sequenced in a study of T-cell reconstitution after alpha-beta-depleted transplantation in children. Using unique molecular identifiers, the investigators prepared the TCRbeta library. TCRdb called the PCR reads again in MiXCR, with one record for every CDR3 protein. The table includes approximately 230,000 distinct CDR3 sequences, 20% to 30% detected once. The specimen comprised PBMCs, mostly from graft donor cells, sampled 360 days after TCRalphabeta/CD19-depleted stem cell transplant. All receptors come from a female patient between 2 and 10 years old who had a stem cell transplant for congenital amegakaryocytic thrombocytopenia, so the T cells may come from the graft donor.

V usage is TRBV12-3 or TRBV12-4 and J usage is TRBJ1-2; D gene ambiguous. The CDR3 sequence is 13 residues long. V was shortened by 1 base and J by 4 bases, with 7 bases between the two germline ends. The CDR3 protein is CASSLDWSYGYTF. The CDR3 DNA follows: TGTGCCAGCAGTTTAGATTGGAGCTATGGCTACACCTTC.

This clonotype was seen a handful of times. This rearrangement joins TRBV12-3 or TRBV12-4 to TRBJ2-3, with D tentatively TRBD1 (5 bases). Trimming removed 8 bases at V and 4 bases at J, with 25 bases between. CDR3 length equals 17 residues. The DNA of the CDR3 is TGTGCCAGCCAATCGTATTCCAGGGCCGAAGGTGCAGATACGCAGTATTTT. Its protein is CASQSYSRAEGADTQYF.

This clonotype was seen a handful of times. CDR3 nucleotide sequence: TGTGCCAGCAGTTTCAGGGGGCGACGGCCCCAGCATTTT. This encodes CASSFRGRRPQHF. V and J are TRBV28 and TRBJ1-5; 8 nucleotides line up with TRBD1. Germline trimming cut 3 bases from V and 9 bases from J; bases unmatched to any gene: 4. CDR1 and CDR2 from the germline V gene are MDHEN and SYDVKM. This CDR3 region has 13 residues.